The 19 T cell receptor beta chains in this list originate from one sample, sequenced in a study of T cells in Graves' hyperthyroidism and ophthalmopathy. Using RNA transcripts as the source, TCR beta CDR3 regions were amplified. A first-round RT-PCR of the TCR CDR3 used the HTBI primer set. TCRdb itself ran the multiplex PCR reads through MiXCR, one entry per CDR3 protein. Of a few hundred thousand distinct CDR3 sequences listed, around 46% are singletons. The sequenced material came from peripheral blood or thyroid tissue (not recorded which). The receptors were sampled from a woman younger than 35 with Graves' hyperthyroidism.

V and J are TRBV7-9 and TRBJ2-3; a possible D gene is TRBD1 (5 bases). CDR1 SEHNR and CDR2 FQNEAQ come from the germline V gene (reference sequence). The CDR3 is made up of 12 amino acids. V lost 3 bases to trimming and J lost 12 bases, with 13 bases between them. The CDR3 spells CASSFSGQGQYF. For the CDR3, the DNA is TGTGCCAGCAGCTTCTCAGGGCAGGGTCAGTATTTT.

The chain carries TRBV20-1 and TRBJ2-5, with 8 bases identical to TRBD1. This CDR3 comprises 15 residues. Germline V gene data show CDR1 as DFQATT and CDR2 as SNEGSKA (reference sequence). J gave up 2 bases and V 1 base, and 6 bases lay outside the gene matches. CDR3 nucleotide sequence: TGCAGTGCTAGAGCGCCAGGGGGCCTTCAAGAGACCCAGTACTTC. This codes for CSARAPGGLQETQYF.

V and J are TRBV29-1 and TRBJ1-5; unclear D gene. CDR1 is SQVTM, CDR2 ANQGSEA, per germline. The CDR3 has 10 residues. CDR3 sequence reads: CRVSGQPQHF. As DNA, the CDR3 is TGCAGGGTGTCGGGTCAGCCCCAGCATTTT.

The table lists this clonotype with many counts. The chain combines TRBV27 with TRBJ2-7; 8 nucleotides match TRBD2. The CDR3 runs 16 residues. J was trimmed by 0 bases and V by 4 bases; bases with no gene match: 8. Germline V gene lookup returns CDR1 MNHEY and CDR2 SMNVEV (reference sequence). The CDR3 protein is CASSSLDGRASYEQYF. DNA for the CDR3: TGTGCCAGCAGTTCCTTGGACGGGAGGGCCTCCTACGAGCAGTACTTC.

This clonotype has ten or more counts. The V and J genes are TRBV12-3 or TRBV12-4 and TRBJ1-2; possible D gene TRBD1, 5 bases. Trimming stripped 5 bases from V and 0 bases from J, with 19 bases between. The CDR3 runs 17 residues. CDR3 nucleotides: TGTGCCAGCAGTCCAACAGCCAGTACAGGCGCTAACTATGGCTACACCTTC. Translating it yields CASSPTASTGANYGYTF.

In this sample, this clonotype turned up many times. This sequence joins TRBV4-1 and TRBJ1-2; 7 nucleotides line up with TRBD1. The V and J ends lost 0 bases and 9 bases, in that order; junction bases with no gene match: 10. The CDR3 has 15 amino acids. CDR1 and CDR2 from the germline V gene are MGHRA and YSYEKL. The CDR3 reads CASSQDKGARLSYTF. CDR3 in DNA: TGCGCCAGCAGCCAAGATAAGGGGGCGCGACTCAGCTACACCTTC.

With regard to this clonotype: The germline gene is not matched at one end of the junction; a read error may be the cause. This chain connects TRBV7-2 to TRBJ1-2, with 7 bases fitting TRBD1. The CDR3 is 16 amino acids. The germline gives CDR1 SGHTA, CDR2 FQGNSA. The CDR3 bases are TGTGCCAGCAGCTTGGTGGGACAGCAAACTAACTGTGGCTACACCTTC. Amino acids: CASSLVGQQTNCGYTF.

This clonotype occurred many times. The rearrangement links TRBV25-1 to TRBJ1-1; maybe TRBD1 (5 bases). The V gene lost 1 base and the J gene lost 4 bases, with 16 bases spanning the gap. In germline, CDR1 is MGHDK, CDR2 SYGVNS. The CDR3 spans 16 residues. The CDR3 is CASSESGTGSPTEAFF. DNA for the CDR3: TGTGCCAGCAGTGAATCTGGGACCGGGTCTCCCACTGAAGCTTTCTTT.

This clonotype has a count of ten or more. The CDR3 region is CASSVRRIGNEKLFF. The CDR3 DNA reads as TGTGCCAGCAGCGTCAGACGGATTGGCAATGAAAAACTGTTTTTT. The chain is built from TRBV7-9 and TRBJ1-4; D uncertain. The V gene's germline CDR1 is SEHNR and CDR2 FQNEAQ (reference sequence). The CDR3 has 15 residues. Trimming took off 5 bases at V and 5 bases at J, with 15 bases between the two ends.

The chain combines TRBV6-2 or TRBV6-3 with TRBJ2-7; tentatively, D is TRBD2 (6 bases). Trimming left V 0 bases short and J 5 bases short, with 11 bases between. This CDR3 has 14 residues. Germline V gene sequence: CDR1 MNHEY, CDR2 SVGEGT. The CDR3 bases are TGTGCCAGCAGTTACTCGGGGGGTCTCGACGAGCAGTACTTC. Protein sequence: CASSYSGGLDEQYF.

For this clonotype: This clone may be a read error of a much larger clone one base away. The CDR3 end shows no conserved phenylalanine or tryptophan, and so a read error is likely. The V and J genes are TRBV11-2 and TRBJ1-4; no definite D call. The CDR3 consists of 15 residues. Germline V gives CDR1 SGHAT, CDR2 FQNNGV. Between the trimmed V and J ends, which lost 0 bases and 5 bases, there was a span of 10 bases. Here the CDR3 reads CASSLDFNRNEKLFI. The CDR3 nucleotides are TGTGCCAGCAGCTTAGATTTTAACAGAAATGAAAAACTGTTTATT.

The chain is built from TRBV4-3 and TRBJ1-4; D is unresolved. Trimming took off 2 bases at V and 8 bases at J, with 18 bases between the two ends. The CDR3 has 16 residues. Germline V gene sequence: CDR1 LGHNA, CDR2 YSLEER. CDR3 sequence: CASSQLWLGLREKLFF. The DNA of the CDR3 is TGCGCCAGCAGCCAATTGTGGTTAGGGCTGCGGGAAAAACTGTTTTTT.

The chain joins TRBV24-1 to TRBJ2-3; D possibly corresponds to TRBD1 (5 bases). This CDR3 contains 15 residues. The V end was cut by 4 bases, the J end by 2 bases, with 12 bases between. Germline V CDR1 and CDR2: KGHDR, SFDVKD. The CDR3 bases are TGTGCCACCAGTGACACAGGTTTTGCCACAGATACGCAGTATTTT. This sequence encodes CATSDTGFATDTQYF.

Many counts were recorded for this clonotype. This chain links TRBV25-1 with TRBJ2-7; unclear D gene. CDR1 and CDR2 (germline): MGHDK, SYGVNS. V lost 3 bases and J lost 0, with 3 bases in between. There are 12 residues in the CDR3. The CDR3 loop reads CASSDNSYEQYF. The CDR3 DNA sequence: TGTGCCAGCAGTGATAACTCCTACGAGCAGTACTTC.

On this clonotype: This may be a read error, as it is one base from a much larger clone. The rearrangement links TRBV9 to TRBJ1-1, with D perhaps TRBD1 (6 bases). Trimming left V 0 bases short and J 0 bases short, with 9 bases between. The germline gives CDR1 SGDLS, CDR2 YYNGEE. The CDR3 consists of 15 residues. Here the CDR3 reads CASSVGGTLNTEAFF. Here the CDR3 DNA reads TGTGCCAGCAGCGTAGGGGGGACACTGAACACTGAAGCTTTCTTT.

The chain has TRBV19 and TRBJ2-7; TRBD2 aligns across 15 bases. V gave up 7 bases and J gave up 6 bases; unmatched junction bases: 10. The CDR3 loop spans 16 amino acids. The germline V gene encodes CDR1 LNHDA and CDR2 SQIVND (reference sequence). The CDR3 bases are TGTGCCAGTAACATTGGACTAGCGGGAGGGCCGGGCGAGCAGTACTTC. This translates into CASNIGLAGGPGEQYF. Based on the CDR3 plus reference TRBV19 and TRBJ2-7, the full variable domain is DGGITQSPKYLFRKEGQNVTLSCEQNLNHDAMYWYRQDPGQGLRLIYYSQIVNDFQKGDIAEGYSVSREKKESFPLTVTSAQKNPTAFYLCASNIGLAGGPGEQYFGPGTRLTVT.

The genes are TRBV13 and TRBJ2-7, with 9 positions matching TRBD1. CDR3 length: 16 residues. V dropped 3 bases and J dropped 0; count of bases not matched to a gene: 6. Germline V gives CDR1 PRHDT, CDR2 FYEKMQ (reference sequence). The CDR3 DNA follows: TGTGCCAGCAGCTTCTACAGGGGGCAGGACTCCTACGAGCAGTACTTC. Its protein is CASSFYRGQDSYEQYF.

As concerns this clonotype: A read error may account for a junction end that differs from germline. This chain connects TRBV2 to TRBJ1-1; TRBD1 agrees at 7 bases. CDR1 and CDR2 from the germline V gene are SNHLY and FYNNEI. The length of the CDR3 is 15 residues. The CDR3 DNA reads TGTGTCAGCATTGTAAAAGGGGGCGGGGCCACTGAAGCTTTCTTT. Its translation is CVSIVKGGGATEAFF.

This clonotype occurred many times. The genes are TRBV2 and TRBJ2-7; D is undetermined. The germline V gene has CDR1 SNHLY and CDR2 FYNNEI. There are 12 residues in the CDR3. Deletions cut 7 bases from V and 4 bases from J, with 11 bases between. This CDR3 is CASNGRGYEQYF. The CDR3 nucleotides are TGTGCCAGCAACGGTCGTGGATACGAGCAGTACTTC.